This TCR beta chain comes out of a study of metastatic and nonmetastatic thyroid tumors. Looking at the study overall: Malignant thyroid and benign thyroid patients provided blood and tumor or nodule tissue whose repertoires were compared. Whole-study results and caveats: Relative to benign nodules, malignant thyroid tumors were reportedly characterized by significantly elevated TCR beta diversity in blood and tumor.

Thyroid surgery took place with no prior treatment in any patient. TCRdb re-called the PCR reads with MiXCR. The repertoire holds some 83,000 clones, around 12% seen once, with approximately 8.8% in the top ten. This CDR3 contains 17 residues. V lost 3 bases and J 0 bases, leaving 12 bases between the germline ends. Per germline, CDR1 SGHVS and CDR2 FNYEAQ. Details on this clone: What it binds is not known. A read error may explain this, as a much larger clone is one base away.

The sequence came from a female donor with papillary thyroid cancer or a benign thyroid nodule (not recorded which). Some clones in this sample may be carry-over from other donors' samples. The sample consisted of tumor tissue. The rearrangement uses TRBV7-6 and TRBJ2-6; D gene uncertain. The CDR3 DNA reads TGTGCCAGCAGCTTCGCCAGTGTACTCTCTGGGGCCAACGTCCTGACTTTC. It is translated as CASSFASVLSGANVLTF. Using reference TRBV7-6 and TRBJ2-6 for the parts outside the CDR3, the full variable domain is GAGVSQSPRYKVTKRGQDVALRCDPISGHVSLYWYRQALGQGPEFLTYFNYEAQQDKSGLPNDRFSAERPEGSISTLTIQRTEQRDSAMYRCASSFASVLSGANVLTFGAGSRLTVL.